A single sample is the source of the 8 T cell receptor beta chains below, sequenced in a study of CD8+ T cells in alopecia areata. The authors extracted RNA and reverse transcribed it into cDNA as the sequencing template. Generated by immunoSEQ multiplex PCR, the TCRdb table keeps only in-frame clones and is missing some. The table has 150,000 to 200,000 clones, 67% seen once. The sequencing used CD8+ T cells sorted from blood, collected at week 0. The receptors here all came from a human donor with alopecia areata.

A few counts support this clone. V and J are TRBV5-1 and TRBJ2-3, with D tentatively TRBD2 (5 bases). CDR1 is SGHRS, CDR2 YFSETQ, per germline. Between the trimmed V and J ends, which lost 6 bases and 3 bases, there was a span of 11 bases. This CDR3 region has 13 residues. The CDR3 spells CASKVSGTDTQYF. Written as DNA, the CDR3 is TGCGCCAGCAAAGTTTCGGGGACAGATACGCAGTATTTT.

This chain links TRBV7-9 with TRBJ1-2; TRBD1 matches 7 bases. Trimming cost V 6 bases and J 8 bases; bases outside gene matches: 9. This CDR3 has 13 amino acids. Germline V gene data show CDR1 as SEHNR and CDR2 as FQNEAQ (reference sequence). The CDR3 nucleotides are TGTGCCAGCAGTCAGGGGGGGAACGGCGGCTACACCTTC. Protein product: CASSQGGNGGYTF.

This clone was recorded once. This chain uses TRBV6-6 with TRBJ2-7; 7 bases match TRBD2. The CDR3 runs 13 residues. CDR1 MNHNY and CDR2 SVGAGI come from the germline V gene (reference sequence). The trim removed 0 bases at V and 5 bases at J, leaving 1 base unmatched. In nucleotides, the CDR3 is TGTGCCAGCAGTTACTCGGGAGGGAACGAGCAGTACTTC. Translating gives CASSYSGGNEQYF.

The J gene is TRBJ2-7, the V gene TRBV19, with TRBD1 matching over 7 bases. With V trimmed by 5 bases and J by 2 bases, 6 bases remained unmatched. CDR1 and CDR2 from the germline V gene are LNHDA and SQIVND (reference sequence). The CDR3 is 14 residues long. In nucleotides, the CDR3 is TGTGCCAGTAGTCCCCGACAGGGAACCTACGAGCAGTACTTC. As protein: CASSPRQGTYEQYF.

The chain employs TRBV29-1 and TRBJ2-5; D ambiguous. This CDR3 region has 15 residues. V was trimmed by 0 bases and J by 5 bases, leaving 16 bases between them. Germline-derived CDR1 and CDR2 are SQVTM and ANQGSEA. CDR3 amino acids: CSVEDPAWNFETQYF. The CDR3 coding sequence is TGCAGCGTTGAAGACCCAGCCTGGAACTTTGAGACCCAGTACTTC.

The sample holds a few counts of this clone. The genes are TRBV29-1 and TRBJ1-2; 8 nucleotides match TRBD1. Trimming at V came to 5 bases and at J to 3 bases, leaving 5 bases not matched to a gene. This CDR3 region has 13 residues. Germline V gene data show CDR1 as SQVTM and CDR2 as ANQGSEA. The CDR3 region has the DNA TGCAGCGTTCCGGACAGGGCCGACTATGGCTACACCTTC. Protein sequence: CSVPDRADYGYTF. The full variable domain, in which reference TRBV29-1 and TRBJ1-2 provide the parts outside the CDR3, is SAVISQKPSRDICQRGTSLTIQCQVDSQVTMMFWYRQQPGQSLTLIATANQGSEATYESGFVIDKFPISRPNLTFSTLTVSNMSPEDSSIYLCSVPDRADYGYTFGSGTRLTVV.

The V call is TRBV5-6, the J call TRBJ2-5; possible D gene TRBD1, 7 bases. Germline assignment: CDR1 SGHDT and CDR2 YYEEEE. Trimming pared 4 bases from V and 5 bases from J, leaving 18 bases between. The CDR3 length is 15 residues. The CDR3 here is CASSPLRDSGETQYF. The DNA for the CDR3 is TGTGCCAGCAGCCCCCTCCGGGACAGCGGGGAGACCCAGTACTTC.

V gene TRBV29-1 combines with J gene TRBJ2-7; D is uncertain. Germline CDR1 is SQVTM and CDR2 is ANQGSEA. The V and J ends lost 1 base and 0 bases respectively, with 7 bases between them. CDR3 length: 13 residues. CDR3 nucleotides: TGCAGCGTTGAAGGCGAGAGCTCCTACGAGCAGTACTTC. It specifies CSVEGESSYEQYF.